The next 30 T cell receptor beta chains were all read from a single sample in a study of metastatic and nonmetastatic thyroid tumors. All patients were untreated before thyroid surgery. MiXCR re-clonotyped the PCR reads for TCRdb. The sample includes more than 15,000 clones, around 36% seen only once; the top ten take about 7%. Sequencing input: tumor tissue. The receptors here all came from a female donor with papillary thyroid cancer or a benign thyroid nodule (not recorded which). Some clones in this sample may be carry-over from other donors' samples.

There are many counts of this clone. This sequence joins TRBV12-3 or TRBV12-4 and TRBJ1-5, with D unclear. V was trimmed by 2 bases and J by 3 bases, leaving 8 bases between them. The CDR3 totals 14 residues. CDR3 sequence: CASSLRRTNQPQHF. For the CDR3, the DNA is TGTGCCAGCAGTTTAAGGCGGACCAATCAGCCCCAGCATTTT.

In this sample, this clone is medium-sized (0.01 to 0.1%). The genes are TRBV9 and TRBJ1-3; no clear D. The CDR3 is 16 residues long. V was trimmed by 3 bases and J by 0 bases, leaving 13 bases between them. Germline V gene data show CDR1 as SGDLS and CDR2 as YYNGEE. The DNA of the CDR3 is TGTGCCAGCAGCGCGGAGCTGCCGAGCTCTGGAAACACCATATATTTT. Its protein is CASSAELPSSGNTIYF.

This clone is judged medium-sized (0.01 to 0.1%). This chain uses TRBV2 with TRBJ1-2; 7 bases agree with TRBD1. This CDR3 has 14 amino acids. Per the germline V gene, CDR1 is SNHLY and CDR2 is FYNNEI. V lost 0 bases to trimming and J lost 8 bases; unmatched junction nucleotides: 6. CDR3 bases: TGTGCCAGCAGTGAAGCGGGCAGGGGGAGCGGCTACACCTTC. Translation: CASSEAGRGSGYTF.

In its sample, this clone was seen many times. The chain recombines TRBV9 with TRBJ2-1, with 9 bases matching TRBD2. The germline CDR1 and CDR2 sequences are SGDLS and YYNGEE. V lost 0 bases to trimming and J lost 8 bases; unmatched junction nucleotides: 12. This CDR3 has 17 amino acids. The DNA for the CDR3 is TGTGCCAGCAGCGTAGACCCAGCGGGGGGCGGTATATATGAGCAGTTCTTC. This sequence encodes CASSVDPAGGGIYEQFF.

The J gene is TRBJ2-2, the V gene TRBV4-2, with 7 bases matching TRBD2. This CDR3 region has 14 residues. Germline-derived CDR1 and CDR2 are LGHNA and YNFKEQ. J was trimmed by 2 bases and V by 5 bases; bases with no gene match: 2. The CDR3: CASSGTTNTGELFF. The CDR3 DNA is TGTGCCAGCAGCGGGACTACCAACACCGGGGAGCTGTTTTTT.

This clone is classed as medium-sized. This sequence joins TRBV5-1 and TRBJ1-2; 9 bases agree with TRBD1. The trim removed 0 bases at V and 8 bases at J, leaving 11 bases unmatched. This CDR3 has 16 residues. Per germline, CDR1 SGHRS and CDR2 YFSETQ. CDR3 amino acids: CASSLAEVGQGNGYTF. The CDR3 DNA follows: TGCGCCAGCAGCTTGGCCGAAGTGGGACAGGGCAACGGCTACACCTTC. Supplemented by reference TRBV5-1 and TRBJ1-2, the full variable domain reads KAGVTQTPRYLIKTRGQQVTLSCSPISGHRSVSWYQQTPGQGLQFLFEYFSETQRNKGNFPGRFSGRQFSNSRSEMNVSTLELGDSALYLCASSLAEVGQGNGYTFGSGTRLTVV.

This clone was counted only a few times. The chain has TRBV6-1 and TRBJ2-2; D tentatively fits TRBD1 or TRBD2 (6 bases each). Deletions cut 11 bases from V and 0 bases from J, with 19 bases between. The germline gives CDR1 MNHNS, CDR2 SASEGT. The CDR3 consists of 16 residues. The CDR3 region is CAGGLAILPNTGELFF. The CDR3 DNA is TGTGCCGGGGGGCTAGCCATACTTCCGAACACCGGGGAGCTGTTTTTT.

This clone was seen a few times. The CDR3 region is CASTQGLTGELFF. In nucleotides, the CDR3 is TGTGCCAGCACCCAGGGACTCACCGGGGAGCTGTTTTTT. The chain uses TRBV28 and TRBJ2-2, with D perhaps TRBD2 (6 bases). The germline V gene encodes CDR1 MDHEN and CDR2 SYDVKM. CDR3 length: 13 residues. With 7 bases removed from V and 4 bases from J, the gap between germline ends came to 10 bases. Complete variable domain (other parts from reference TRBV28 and TRBJ2-2): DVKVTQSSRYLVKRTGEKVFLECVQDMDHENMFWYRQDPGLGLRLIYFSYDVKMKEKGDIPEGYSVSREKKERFSLILESASTNQTSMYLCASTQGLTGELFFGEGSRLTVL.

The chain has TRBV11-2 and TRBJ2-1; 10 nucleotides line up with TRBD2. V lost 5 bases and J lost 0; bases outside the gene matches: 4. Germline values: CDR1 SGHAT, CDR2 FQNNGV. The CDR3 covers 16 residues. Here the CDR3 reads CASSPGLAASYNEQFF. The CDR3, as DNA: TGTGCCAGCAGCCCCGGACTAGCGGCCTCCTACAATGAGCAGTTCTTC. Drawing the rest from reference TRBV11-2 and TRBJ2-1, the complete variable domain is EAGVAQSPRYKIIEKRQSVAFWCNPISGHATLYWYQQILGQGPKLLIQFQNNGVVDDSQLPKDRFSAERLKGVDSTLKIQPAKLEDSAVYLCASSPGLAASYNEQFFGPGTRLTVL.

By share of the sample, this clone is medium-sized (0.01 to 0.1%). The chain recombines TRBV7-8 with TRBJ2-5; D is perhaps TRBD2 (6 bases). The V gene lost 10 bases and the J gene lost 5 bases, with 20 bases spanning the gap. CDR1 and CDR2 (germline): SGHVS, FQNEAQ. The CDR3 is 14 residues long. The CDR3 sequence is CATVSGGGGETQYF. The CDR3 region has the DNA TGTGCCACCGTTAGCGGAGGAGGTGGGGAGACCCAGTACTTC.

This clone is judged medium-sized. In DNA, the CDR3 is TGTGCCAGCAGTTTAGAGGACAGGGGGGGTTCACCCCTCCACTTT. It encodes CASSLEDRGGSPLHF. The chain recombines TRBV27 with TRBJ1-6; 10 bases are a match to TRBD1. The CDR3 consists of 15 residues. After removal of 2 bases from V and 9 bases from J, the junction contained 4 bases not matched to a gene. Looked up from germline, CDR1 is MNHEY and CDR2 is SMNVEV (reference sequence).

This clone was seen many times. The same CDR3 is also encoded by other DNA sequences in this sample. The chain uses TRBV5-6 and TRBJ1-2, with 8 bases matching TRBD1. The CDR3 sequence is 14 residues long. Losses at the gene ends were 0 bases for V and 11 bases for J; bases not matched to a gene: 9. CDR1 is SGHDT, CDR2 YYEEEE, per germline. CDR3 sequence reads: CASSLDRGRGGYTF. The CDR3 DNA reads TGTGCCAGCAGCTTGGACAGGGGGAGAGGAGGTTACACCTTC.

Relative to its sample, this clone is medium-sized. The V gene is TRBV6-5, the J gene TRBJ2-7, with TRBD1 matching 7 bases. Per the germline V gene, CDR1 is MNHEY and CDR2 is SVGAGI. CDR3 length: 15 amino acids. V lost 2 bases and J lost 2; bases outside the gene matches: 6. The CDR3 nucleotides are TGTGCCAGCAGTTACGACAGGGAACTTACCTACGAGCAGTACTTC. Translating it yields CASSYDRELTYEQYF.

The rearrangement uses TRBV20-1 and TRBJ2-1, with 9 bases matching TRBD2. V gave up 8 bases and J gave up 5 bases; unmatched junction bases: 7. From germline, CDR1 is DFQATT and CDR2 SNEGSKA (reference sequence). The CDR3 loop spans 13 amino acids. CDR3 coding DNA: TGCAGTATCGAGCGGGGGGAAAACAATGAGCAGTTCTTC. Translated: CSIERGENNEQFF.

By share, this clone ranks as medium-sized. The chain couples TRBV5-1 to TRBJ2-7; the D is unclear. V shed 0 bases and J shed 2 bases, with 6 bases lying between them. This CDR3 contains 13 residues. Per the germline V gene, CDR1 is SGHRS and CDR2 is YFSETQ. CDR3: CASSLASTYEQYF. The CDR3 DNA reads TGCGCCAGCAGCTTGGCGTCTACCTACGAGCAGTACTTC.

By proportion, this clone is medium-sized. The J gene is TRBJ2-3, the V gene TRBV6-1; no firm D call. Trimming cost V 5 bases and J 3 bases, with 6 bases left between them. This CDR3 region has 12 residues. Germline assignment: CDR1 MNHNS and CDR2 SASEGT. The CDR3: CASSKGTDTQYF. The CDR3 nucleotides are TGTGCCAGCAGTAAAGGGACAGATACGCAGTATTTT.

By sample share, this clone is medium-sized. The chain recombines TRBV4-1 with TRBJ2-7; TRBD1 matches at 8 bases. Germline CDR1 and CDR2: MGHRA and YSYEKL. V lost 4 bases and J lost 0; bases outside the gene matches: 2. The CDR3 has 14 residues. This chain's CDR3 is CASSPTGGSYEQYF. Written as DNA, the CDR3 is TGCGCCAGCAGCCCAACAGGGGGCTCCTACGAGCAGTACTTC.

This clone was seen just once. The rearrangement joins TRBV30 to TRBJ1-1; the D is unclear. The CDR3 sequence is 12 residues long. Per germline, CDR1 GTSNPN and CDR2 SVGIG (reference sequence). Trimming took off 6 bases at V and 1 base at J, with 9 bases between the two ends. The CDR3 bases are TGTGCCTGTGGACGGCAGAACACTGAAGCTTTCTTT. It specifies CACGRQNTEAFF.

The chain carries TRBV20-1 and TRBJ2-7, with TRBD2 as a possible D gene (5 bases). Per the germline V gene, CDR1 is DFQATT and CDR2 is SNEGSKA (reference sequence). This CDR3 is built from 15 residues. The V and J ends lost 3 bases and 6 bases respectively, with 21 bases between them. CDR3 in amino acids: CSASSWTGCTGEQYF. The CDR3 DNA sequence: TGCAGTGCTAGTAGTTGGACTGGGTGTACCGGCGAGCAGTACTTC.

Ten or more counts support this clone. This may be a read error, as it is one base from a much larger clone. The same CDR3 also results from other DNA sequences found in this sample. The V gene is TRBV20-1, the J gene TRBJ1-2; D is undetermined. From germline, CDR1 is DFQATT and CDR2 SNEGSKA (reference sequence). The CDR3 length is 14 residues. The V end was cut by 4 bases, the J end by 2 bases, with 14 bases between. The CDR3 here is CSAIREISNYGYTF. As DNA, the CDR3 is TGCAGTGCTATAAGGGAAATCTCGAACTATGGCTACACCTTC.

The sample holds a few counts of this clone. V gene TRBV5-1 combines with J gene TRBJ2-7; TRBD1 agrees at 8 bases. Germline V gene data show CDR1 as SGHRS and CDR2 as YFSETQ. This CDR3 comprises 15 residues. Trimming at V came to 1 base and at J to 0 bases, leaving 3 bases not matched to a gene. The CDR3 DNA is TGCGCCAGCAGCTTGTTTACAGGGGGCTCCTACGAGCAGTACTTC. This codes for CASSLFTGGSYEQYF. Combining the CDR3 with reference TRBV5-1 and TRBJ2-7 gives the whole variable domain KAGVTQTPRYLIKTRGQQVTLSCSPISGHRSVSWYQQTPGQGLQFLFEYFSETQRNKGNFPGRFSGRQFSNSRSEMNVSTLELGDSALYLCASSLFTGGSYEQYFGPGTRLTVT.

Ten or more counts support this clone. The V gene is TRBV5-6, the J gene TRBJ1-2, with 9 bases matching TRBD1. Unmatched junction bases numbered 7, after V lost 0 bases and J lost 4 bases. Germline CDR1 SGHDT, CDR2 YYEEEE. The CDR3 has 16 amino acids. The CDR3 region has the DNA TGTGCCAGCAGCTTGGAGGGACAGGGAAAGGGCTATGGCTACACCTTC. Translation gives CASSLEGQGKGYGYTF.

The genes are TRBV20-1 and TRBJ2-7; D is perhaps TRBD1 (6 bases). V lost 3 bases to trimming and J lost 6 bases, with 12 bases between them. This CDR3 has 12 residues. CDR1 and CDR2 from the germline V gene are DFQATT and SNEGSKA (reference sequence). The chain's CDR3 is CSASGEGVEQYF. In DNA form, the CDR3 reads TGCAGTGCTAGCGGCGAGGGGGTCGAGCAGTACTTC.

This clone came up many times. The chain uses TRBV27 and TRBJ1-5; D not resolved. Germline V gene data show CDR1 as MNHEY and CDR2 as SMNVEV (reference sequence). The CDR3 sequence is 16 residues long. V lost 0 bases, J lost 2 bases, and 11 bases lay in between. CDR3 in DNA: TGTGCCAGCAGTTTATCAGAGGGCTGGGGCAATCAGCCCCAGCATTTT. Protein product: CASSLSEGWGNQPQHF.

The chain recombines TRBV7-8 with TRBJ1-2; no clear D gene. The CDR3 consists of 15 residues. Trimming pared 5 bases from V and 0 bases from J, leaving 13 bases between. Germline lookup yields CDR1 SGHVS and CDR2 FQNEAQ. CDR3 protein: CASSPEDVTNYGYTF. Written as DNA, the CDR3 is TGTGCCAGCAGCCCTGAGGACGTGACTAACTATGGCTACACCTTC.

Many counts were recorded for this clone. The genes are TRBV6-1 and TRBJ2-7; D is perhaps TRBD1 (5 bases). V was pared by 6 bases and J by 1 base, with 10 bases between. CDR1 is MNHNS and CDR2 is SASEGT in the germline V gene. The CDR3 length is 13 residues. Written as DNA, the CDR3 is TGTGCCAGCAGCCAAACAGGTTCCTACGAGCAGTACTTC. As protein: CASSQTGSYEQYF.

This clone was seen ten or more times. V gene TRBV20-1 combines with J gene TRBJ1-5, with 9 bases aligning to TRBD1. The CDR3 totals 16 residues. Per germline, CDR1 DFQATT and CDR2 SNEGSKA (reference sequence). V shed 0 bases, J shed 5 bases, and the junction held 8 bases outside the gene matches. The CDR3 loop is CSARDYRTGVYQPQHF. CDR3 DNA sequence: TGCAGTGCTAGAGATTATAGGACAGGGGTTTATCAGCCCCAGCATTTT.

This clone was detected only a few times. The chain uses TRBV6-5 and TRBJ2-3, with TRBD1 as a possible D gene (6 bases). Germline loops: CDR1 MNHEY, CDR2 SVGAGI. This CDR3 is 18 amino acids long. Between the trimmed V and J ends, which lost 0 bases and 6 bases, there was a span of 22 bases. CDR3 sequence: CASSYSLPGQTSRDTQYF. CDR3 nucleotides: TGTGCCAGCAGTTACTCTCTCCCAGGACAGACCTCAAGGGATACGCAGTATTTT.

This clone was seen ten or more times. The chain recombines TRBV30 with TRBJ2-2; D unresolved. With 2 bases removed from V and 6 bases from J, the gap between germline ends came to 7 bases. This CDR3 has 12 residues. The germline V gene encodes CDR1 GTSNPN and CDR2 SVGIG (reference sequence). The CDR3 loop is CAWSSFPGELFF. The CDR3 bases are TGTGCCTGGAGTTCATTCCCCGGGGAGCTGTTTTTT.

This clone appeared many times. The chain joins TRBV7-9 to TRBJ2-1, with 12 bases fitting TRBD2. Unmatched junction bases numbered 7, after V lost 6 bases and J lost 10 bases. The CDR3 is made up of 14 amino acids. In germline, CDR1 is SEHNR, CDR2 FQNEAQ (reference sequence). As DNA, the CDR3 is TGTGCCAGCAGACCTAGCGGGGGGGTACTGGAGCAGTTCTTC. It specifies CASRPSGGVLEQFF.